The rows below give T cell receptor beta chains drawn from one sample of a study of OX40 agonist ivuxolimab in advanced cancers. TCRdb's table, derived via immunoSEQ multiplex PCR, lists solely in-frame clones and lacks some. Counted here are 65,000 to 75,000 clones, about nine tenths occurring once; the ten biggest clones make up more than 3.5%. The sample in question was CD4+ or CD8+ T cells sorted from blood, obtained in a trial of the OX40 agonist ivuxolimab. The receptors here all came from an adult with an advanced solid tumor such as melanoma, head and neck, liver or kidney cancer. The CDR3 runs from the conserved cysteine through the conserved F or W. The D gene is left open where the match is weak. Size tells how often a clone was seen (once, few, many) or the class of an expanded clone, and some rows leave it out.

v_gene: TRBV4-3
d_gene: TRBD1
j_gene: TRBJ1-2
abundance: NA
CDR3aa: CASSQGDRGGYGYTF
CDR3nt: TGCGCCAGCAGCCAAGGGGACAGGGGGGGTTATGGCTACACCTTC

v_gene: TRBV30
d_gene: TRBD2
j_gene: TRBJ2-1
abundance: NA
CDR3aa: CAWSVGSLAGGSYNEQFF
CDR3nt: TGTGCCTGGAGTGTAGGTTCTCTAGCGGGGGGTTCCTACAATGAGCAGTTCTTC

v_gene: TRBV6-6
d_gene: TRBD1
j_gene: TRBJ1-2
abundance: NA
CDR3aa: CASSYSDRAYGYTF
CDR3nt: TGTGCCAGCAGTTACTCGGACAGGGCCTATGGCTACACCTTC

v_gene: TRBV6-1
d_gene: TRBD1
j_gene: TRBJ1-5
abundance: few
CDR3aa: CASSSDRNQPQHF
CDR3nt: TGTGCCAGCAGTTCGGACAGGAATCAGCCCCAGCATTTT

v_gene: TRBV28
d_gene: NA
j_gene: TRBJ1-1
abundance: NA
CDR3aa: CASRRGGGTEAFF
CDR3nt: TGTGCCAGCCGACGCGGGGGGGGTACTGAAGCTTTCTTT

v_gene: TRBV29-1
d_gene: NA
j_gene: TRBJ2-1
abundance: once
CDR3aa: CSVLPRDLPGYNEQFF
CDR3nt: TGCAGCGTTCTCCCCCGGGACCTTCCAGGATACAATGAGCAGTTCTTC

v_gene: TRBV5-1
d_gene: NA
j_gene: TRBJ2-7
abundance: once
CDR3aa: CASSLQLAPSSYEQYF
CDR3nt: TGCGCCAGCAGCTTGCAGCTAGCACCAAGCTCCTACGAGCAGTACTTC

v_gene: TRBV28
d_gene: TRBD1
j_gene: TRBJ1-1
abundance: NA
CDR3aa: CASSLQGAGITEAFF
CDR3nt: TGTGCCAGCAGTTTACAGGGGGCCGGGATCACTGAAGCTTTCTTT

v_gene: TRBV5-4
d_gene: TRBD2
j_gene: TRBJ2-2
abundance: NA
CDR3aa: CASSSRTSMNTGELFF
CDR3nt: TGTGCCAGCAGCTCCCGGACTAGCATGAACACCGGGGAGCTGTTTTTT

v_gene: TRBV7-9
d_gene: NA
j_gene: TRBJ2-7
abundance: NA
CDR3aa: CASSPRQYEQYF
CDR3nt: TGTGCCAGCAGCCCCAGACAGTACGAGCAGTACTTC

v_gene: TRBV6-5
d_gene: NA
j_gene: TRBJ1-1
abundance: NA
CDR3aa: CASSQGTEAFF
CDR3nt: TGTGCCAGCAGTCAAGGGACCGAAGCTTTCTTT

v_gene: TRBV7-2
d_gene: TRBD2
j_gene: TRBJ2-1
abundance: NA
CDR3aa: CASSLASSGGAYNEQFF
CDR3nt: TGTGCCAGCAGCTTAGCGTCGAGCGGGGGGGCCTACAATGAGCAGTTCTTC

v_gene: TRBV7-6
d_gene: NA
j_gene: TRBJ2-5
abundance: NA
CDR3aa: CASSAVGGTETQYF
CDR3nt: TGTGCCAGCAGCGCCGTAGGCGGTACAGAGACCCAGTACTTC

v_gene: TRBV27
d_gene: TRBD1
j_gene: TRBJ1-5
abundance: NA
CDR3aa: CASSDRAYNQPQHF
CDR3nt: TGTGCCAGCAGTGACAGGGCCTATAATCAGCCCCAGCATTTT

v_gene: TRBV6-1
d_gene: TRBD1
j_gene: TRBJ2-6
abundance: NA
CDR3aa: CASSATPGQGGHSGANVLTF
CDR3nt: TGTGCCAGCAGTGCAACTCCGGGACAGGGCGGTCACTCTGGGGCCAACGTCCTGACTTTC

v_gene: TRBV11-2
d_gene: TRBD1
j_gene: TRBJ1-2
abundance: once
CDR3aa: CASSAPGQGGYGYTF
CDR3nt: TGTGCCAGCAGCGCTCCGGGACAGGGGGGCTATGGCTACACCTTC

v_gene: TRBV29-1
d_gene: NA
j_gene: TRBJ2-3
abundance: NA
CDR3aa: CSVEGWNSYSTDTQYF
CDR3nt: TGCAGCGTTGAGGGATGGAATAGCTATAGCACAGATACGCAGTATTTT